A selection of T cell receptor beta chains follows, all from one sample in a study of blood T cell repertoires in COVID-19. Sequencing used immunoSEQ multiplex PCR; TCRdb keeps in-frame clones, though not all of them. The top ten clones hold about 19% of a sample with fewer than 200,000 clones, 65% to 85% of them seen once. Specimen: peripheral blood. These receptor sequences come from a woman between 65 and 79 years old who had recovered from COVID-19. Both conserved end residues are part of each CDR3. A D gene is named only where the DNA matches it firmly. Not all rows give a size; the values are once, few, many and, for expanded clones, a class.

CDR3aa: CASSLGTGEPYNEQFF
CDR3nt: TGTGCCAGCAGCTTAGGGACAGGGGAACCCTACAATGAGCAGTTCTTC
j_gene: TRBJ2-1
d_gene: TRBD1
abundance: -
v_gene: TRBV11-3

CDR3aa: CASSQGERQQFF
CDR3nt: TGTGCCAGCAGCCAAGGGGAGCGGCAACAGTTCTTC
j_gene: TRBJ2-1
d_gene: -
abundance: -
v_gene: TRBV3-1/TRBV3-2

CDR3aa: CASSSSGSKGGIDEQFF
CDR3nt: TGTGCCAGCAGCTCCAGCGGGAGCAAAGGGGGAATCGATGAGCAGTTCTTC
j_gene: TRBJ2-1
d_gene: TRBD2
abundance: once
v_gene: TRBV11-3

CDR3aa: CASSQGGEAFF
CDR3nt: TGTGCCAGCAGCCAAGGAGGTGAAGCTTTCTTT
j_gene: TRBJ1-1
d_gene: -
abundance: -
v_gene: TRBV3-1/TRBV3-2

CDR3aa: CASLVVYPETQYF
CDR3nt: TGTGCCAGCCTGGTCGTCTACCCAGAGACCCAGTACTTC
j_gene: TRBJ2-5
d_gene: -
abundance: -
v_gene: TRBV6-5

CDR3aa: CATSGSKSTDTQYF
CDR3nt: TGTGCCACCAGTGGTTCCAAAAGCACAGATACGCAGTATTTT
j_gene: TRBJ2-3
d_gene: -
abundance: -
v_gene: TRBV24-1

CDR3aa: CASSPRTSGGGNEQFF
CDR3nt: TGTGCCAGCAGCCCCCGGACTAGCGGAGGGGGGAATGAGCAGTTCTTC
j_gene: TRBJ2-1
d_gene: TRBD2
abundance: -
v_gene: TRBV11-3

CDR3aa: CASSGGLNTGELFF
CDR3nt: TGCGCCAGCAGTGGGGGACTTAACACCGGGGAGCTGTTTTTT
j_gene: TRBJ2-2
d_gene: -
abundance: few
v_gene: TRBV10-1

CDR3aa: CASRRGGDGAEAFF
CDR3nt: TGTGCCAGCCGAAGAGGGGGTGACGGGGCTGAAGCTTTCTTT
j_gene: TRBJ1-1
d_gene: -
abundance: -
v_gene: TRBV6-5

CDR3aa: CASSRPQGPTDF
CDR3nt: TGTGCCAGCAGCCGGCCCCAGGGGCCAACGGATTTT
j_gene: TRBJ2-3
d_gene: -
abundance: -
v_gene: TRBV12-3/TRBV12-4

CDR3aa: CAWNPGQSEAFF
CDR3nt: TGTGCCTGGAACCCGGGACAGAGTGAAGCTTTCTTT
j_gene: TRBJ1-1
d_gene: TRBD1
abundance: -
v_gene: TRBV30

CDR3aa: CASSPRRSSWNEQFF
CDR3nt: TGCGCCAGCAGCCCCCGGAGATCGTCTTGGAATGAGCAGTTCTTC
j_gene: TRBJ2-1
d_gene: -
abundance: -
v_gene: TRBV5-1

CDR3aa: CASSVTGNNEKLFF
CDR3nt: TGTGCCAGCAGCGTGACAGGGAATAATGAAAAACTGTTTTTT
j_gene: TRBJ1-4
d_gene: TRBD1
abundance: -
v_gene: TRBV9

CDR3aa: CATSDPPTGSYGYTF
CDR3nt: TGTGCCACCAGTGACCCCCCAACAGGCTCCTATGGCTACACCTTC
j_gene: TRBJ1-2
d_gene: -
abundance: -
v_gene: TRBV24-1

CDR3aa: CASSLPSGAQYF
CDR3nt: TGTGCCAGCAGTTTGCCCTCCGGGGCGCAGTATTTT
j_gene: TRBJ2-3
d_gene: -
abundance: -
v_gene: TRBV28

CDR3aa: CASSLRTTATGELFF
CDR3nt: TGTGCCAGCAGCCTCCGGACTACCGCCACCGGGGAGCTGTTTTTT
j_gene: TRBJ2-2
d_gene: -
abundance: -
v_gene: TRBV4-2

CDR3aa: CASTGTGGNTEAFF
CDR3nt: TGTGCCAGCACGGGGACAGGAGGGAACACTGAAGCTTTCTTT
j_gene: TRBJ1-1
d_gene: TRBD1
abundance: -
v_gene: TRBV3-1/TRBV3-2

CDR3aa: CASSERGGRRVAFF
CDR3nt: TGTGCCAGCAGTGAGAGGGGGGGGCGGAGGGTCGCTTTCTTT
j_gene: TRBJ1-1
d_gene: -
abundance: -
v_gene: TRBV6-1

CDR3aa: CSVGASTNNEQFF
CDR3nt: TGCAGCGTTGGCGCTAGCACGAACAATGAGCAGTTCTTC
j_gene: TRBJ2-1
d_gene: -
abundance: -
v_gene: TRBV29-1

CDR3aa: CASSSTVGQGAYEQYF
CDR3nt: TGTGCCAGCAGCTCTACGGTCGGACAGGGCGCCTACGAGCAGTACTTC
j_gene: TRBJ2-7
d_gene: TRBD1
abundance: -
v_gene: TRBV7-8

CDR3aa: CASSPSGSSYNSPLHF
CDR3nt: TGCGCCAGCAGCCCCTCGGGGAGCTCCTATAATTCACCCCTCCACTTT
j_gene: TRBJ1-6
d_gene: -
abundance: few
v_gene: TRBV5-1

CDR3aa: CASSQVGLQGTGNEQFF
CDR3nt: TGCGCCAGCAGCCAAGTGGGACTGCAGGGGACAGGGAATGAGCAGTTCTTC
j_gene: TRBJ2-1
d_gene: TRBD1
abundance: -
v_gene: TRBV4-3

CDR3aa: CASTPGGGPSTGELFF
CDR3nt: TGTGCCAGCACCCCCGGGGGAGGGCCTAGCACCGGGGAGCTGTTTTTT
j_gene: TRBJ2-2
d_gene: TRBD2
abundance: -
v_gene: TRBV7-3

CDR3aa: CASGVGEAETQYF
CDR3nt: TGTGCCAGCGGTGTGGGAGAGGCTGAGACCCAGTACTTC
j_gene: TRBJ2-5
d_gene: -
abundance: -
v_gene: TRBV27

CDR3aa: CASSPDSGRDETQYF
CDR3nt: TGTGCCAGCAGCCCAGATAGCGGGAGAGACGAGACCCAGTACTTC
j_gene: TRBJ2-5
d_gene: TRBD2
abundance: -
v_gene: TRBV7-2

CDR3aa: CASGWEVETQYF
CDR3nt: TGCGCCAGCGGGTGGGAGGTGGAGACCCAGTACTTC
j_gene: TRBJ2-5
d_gene: -
abundance: -
v_gene: TRBV5-1

CDR3aa: CASSVEPSRGPRRAFF
CDR3nt: TGTGCCAGCAGCGTAGAGCCGTCGCGGGGGCCCCGTCGTGCTTTCTTT
j_gene: TRBJ1-1
d_gene: -
abundance: once
v_gene: TRBV9

CDR3aa: CATSGGADPTEAFF
CDR3nt: TGTGCCACCAGTGGGGGCGCGGACCCCACTGAAGCTTTCTTT
j_gene: TRBJ1-1
d_gene: -
abundance: few
v_gene: TRBV24-1

CDR3aa: CASSPRASGRGLGQYF
CDR3nt: TGTGCCAGCAGCCCCCGGGCTAGCGGGAGGGGTTTGGGTCAGTACTTC
j_gene: TRBJ2-4
d_gene: TRBD2
abundance: -
v_gene: TRBV5-6

CDR3aa: CASRGTGGTSGSQYF
CDR3nt: TGTGCCAGCAGGGGGACAGGGGGGACTAGCGGGAGTCAGTACTTC
j_gene: TRBJ2-4
d_gene: TRBD2
abundance: once
v_gene: TRBV2

CDR3aa: CASSRQWDSSYEQYF
CDR3nt: TGTGCCAGCAGCCGACAATGGGACAGCTCCTACGAGCAGTACTTC
j_gene: TRBJ2-7
d_gene: TRBD1
abundance: -
v_gene: TRBV3-1/TRBV3-2

CDR3aa: CASSLGQGQTYEQYF
CDR3nt: TGCGCCAGCAGCTTGGGTCAGGGCCAGACCTACGAGCAGTACTTC
j_gene: TRBJ2-7
d_gene: -
abundance: -
v_gene: TRBV5-1

CDR3aa: CASSRDRGTEAFF
CDR3nt: TGTGCCAGCAGCAGGGACAGGGGCACTGAAGCTTTCTTT
j_gene: TRBJ1-1
d_gene: TRBD1
abundance: -
v_gene: TRBV6-6

CDR3aa: CAWTLGNPVDTQYF
CDR3nt: TGTGCCTGGACTCTGGGCAATCCTGTAGATACGCAGTATTTT
j_gene: TRBJ2-3
d_gene: -
abundance: -
v_gene: TRBV30

CDR3aa: CAITATNYGYTF
CDR3nt: TGTGCCATCACCGCGACTAACTATGGCTACACCTTC
j_gene: TRBJ1-2
d_gene: -
abundance: -
v_gene: TRBV10-3

CDR3aa: CASSFAPRDRGVYEQFF
CDR3nt: TGTGCCAGCAGCTTTGCCCCCCGGGACAGGGGAGTGTATGAGCAGTTCTTC
j_gene: TRBJ2-1
d_gene: -
abundance: -
v_gene: TRBV12-1

CDR3aa: CASSRDTGGGEQYF
CDR3nt: TGTGCCAGCTCACGGGACACAGGGGGCGGCGAGCAGTACTTC
j_gene: TRBJ2-7
d_gene: TRBD1
abundance: -
v_gene: TRBV18

CDR3aa: CASSVAGGENTEAFF
CDR3nt: TGTGCCAGCAGCGTAGCCGGGGGGGAGAACACTGAAGCTTTCTTT
j_gene: TRBJ1-1
d_gene: -
abundance: -
v_gene: TRBV9

CDR3aa: CASSIWGTPNTEAFF
CDR3nt: TGTGCCAGTAGTATATGGGGGACACCGAACACTGAAGCTTTCTTT
j_gene: TRBJ1-1
d_gene: -
abundance: -
v_gene: TRBV19

CDR3aa: CASSATFLLSPLHF
CDR3nt: TGTGCCAGCAGCGCGACATTTCTCCTTTCACCCCTCCACTTT
j_gene: TRBJ1-6
d_gene: -
abundance: few
v_gene: TRBV2

CDR3aa: CASSLDRLAGREQFF
CDR3nt: TGTGCCAGCAGCTTAGATCGGTTAGCGGGGAGGGAGCAGTTCTTC
j_gene: TRBJ2-1
d_gene: TRBD2
abundance: -
v_gene: TRBV11-2

CDR3aa: CASSIQAGYGYTF
CDR3nt: TGTGCCAGTAGTATTCAGGCAGGGTATGGCTACACCTTC
j_gene: TRBJ1-2
d_gene: -
abundance: many
v_gene: TRBV19

CDR3aa: CSAKRTGPNTEAFF
CDR3nt: TGCAGCGCCAAAAGGACAGGGCCGAACACTGAAGCTTTCTTT
j_gene: TRBJ1-1
d_gene: TRBD1
abundance: once
v_gene: TRBV29-1

CDR3aa: CASSPADSPLHF
CDR3nt: TGTGCCAGCAGCCCCGCGGATTCACCCCTCCACTTT
j_gene: TRBJ1-6
d_gene: -
abundance: -
v_gene: TRBV3-1/TRBV3-2

CDR3aa: CASSPASGRGSYNEQFF
CDR3nt: TGTGCCAGCAGCCCCGCTAGCGGGAGAGGATCCTACAATGAGCAGTTCTTC
j_gene: TRBJ2-1
d_gene: TRBD2
abundance: -
v_gene: TRBV9

CDR3aa: CASSVGAGEPYEQYF
CDR3nt: TGTGCCAGCAGCGTAGGCGCGGGAGAACCCTACGAGCAGTACTTC
j_gene: TRBJ2-7
d_gene: TRBD2
abundance: -
v_gene: TRBV9

CDR3aa: CASSPGGQWRNTIYF
CDR3nt: TGTGCCAGTAGCCCTGGAGGGCAGTGGAGAAACACCATATATTTT
j_gene: TRBJ1-3
d_gene: -
abundance: once
v_gene: TRBV19

CDR3aa: CASRPHRGYEQYF
CDR3nt: TGTGCCAGCAGACCCCACAGGGGGTACGAGCAGTACTTC
j_gene: TRBJ2-7
d_gene: TRBD1
abundance: -
v_gene: TRBV27

CDR3aa: CASSRDSDNQPQHF
CDR3nt: TGTGCCAGTAGTAGGGACAGCGACAATCAGCCCCAGCATTTT
j_gene: TRBJ1-5
d_gene: TRBD1
abundance: -
v_gene: TRBV19

CDR3aa: CASSWGAEAFF
CDR3nt: TGTGCCAGCTCGTGGGGCGCTGAAGCTTTCTTT
j_gene: TRBJ1-1
d_gene: -
abundance: -
v_gene: TRBV2

CDR3aa: CASSPFGQGGPYEQYF
CDR3nt: TGTGCCAGCAGTCCGTTCGGACAGGGAGGCCCCTACGAGCAGTACTTC
j_gene: TRBJ2-7
d_gene: TRBD1
abundance: -
v_gene: TRBV27

CDR3aa: CASSQSRDEQFF
CDR3nt: TGTGCCAGTAGCCAGAGTCGGGATGAGCAGTTCTTC
j_gene: TRBJ2-1
d_gene: -
abundance: -
v_gene: TRBV19

CDR3aa: CASTPSGRGHRGTDTQYF
CDR3nt: TGTGCCAGCACCCCCAGCGGGAGAGGGCATCGGGGGACAGATACGCAGTATTTT
j_gene: TRBJ2-3
d_gene: -
abundance: -
v_gene: TRBV21-1